One sample yielded the 15 T cell receptor beta chains listed below, sequenced in a study of graft-versus-host responses after intestinal transplantation. Here immunoSEQ multiplex PCR was the method, and the copy in TCRdb shows in-frame clones only, minus some. The sample consists of 30,000 to 40,000 clones, more than 90% of them appearing once. The input for sequencing was PBMCs, taken 16 days after intestinal transplant. These TCRs come from a human patient who received an intestinal transplant, so some T cells may come from the graft donor.

The chain combines TRBV27 with TRBJ1-2, with 10 bases fitting TRBD1. The CDR3 runs to 15 residues. V shed 5 bases and J 6 bases; nucleotides not matched to a gene: 9. Germline V gene sequence: CDR1 MNHEY, CDR2 SMNVEV (reference sequence). CDR3 in DNA: TGTGCCAGCAGTACCCCGTTAGGGACAGGGGATGGCTACACCTTC. This encodes CASSTPLGTGDGYTF.

The chain has TRBV4-1 and TRBJ2-1, with D possibly matching TRBD2 (6 bases). V was shortened by 3 bases and J by 5 bases, with 11 bases between the two germline ends. CDR1 and CDR2 (germline): MGHRA, YSYEKL. The CDR3 runs to 14 residues. CDR3 DNA sequence: TGCGCCAGCAGCCACGGGACTCTCAACAATGAGCAGTTCTTC. Protein product: CASSHGTLNNEQFF.

The chain uses TRBV14 and TRBJ2-7; 7 bases align to TRBD1. Germline assignment: CDR1 SGHDN and CDR2 FVKESK. The length of the CDR3 is 15 residues. V was clipped by 1 base and J by 3 bases; unmatched bases: 6. CDR3 sequence (DNA): TGTGCCAGCAGCCAAGGACAGGGCCCCGTCTACGAGCAGTACTTC. This encodes CASSQGQGPVYEQYF.

The chain uses TRBV11-2 and TRBJ2-7; either TRBD1 or TRBD2 may fit D (6 bases each). This CDR3 has 14 residues. The germline V gene has CDR1 SGHAT and CDR2 FQNNGV. The V end was cut by 3 bases, the J end by 2 bases, with 11 bases between. This CDR3 reads CASSFYGGTYEQYF. The DNA for the CDR3 is TGTGCCAGCAGCTTCTACGGGGGCACCTACGAGCAGTACTTC.

This sequence joins TRBV6-4 and TRBJ1-2; D ambiguous. Trimming took 0 bases from V and 8 from J, leaving 7 bases between them. The CDR3 loop spans 12 amino acids. The germline V gene encodes CDR1 MRHNA and CDR2 SNTAGT. The CDR3 DNA reads as TGTGCCAGCAGTGACTCATCGACCGGCTACACCTTC. It yields the protein CASSDSSTGYTF.

The chain has TRBV28 and TRBJ1-4; TRBD1 matches 7 bases. With 5 bases clipped from V and 4 bases from J, the junction kept 4 bases outside the gene matches. The CDR3 is made up of 14 amino acids. Germline CDR1 reads MDHEN; CDR2 reads SYDVKM. The CDR3 nucleotides read TGTGCCAGCAGTCCGGGACAGCTTAATGAAAAACTGTTTTTT. Protein product: CASSPGQLNEKLFF.

The CDR3 sequence is CAISETSGRAGDTQYF. CDR3 in DNA: TGTGCCATCAGTGAGACTAGCGGGAGGGCGGGAGATACGCAGTATTTT. The chain links TRBV10-3 to TRBJ2-3; 13 positions agree with TRBD2. Looked up from germline, CDR1 is ENHRY and CDR2 is SYGVKD. V shed 2 bases, J shed 5 bases, and the junction held 4 bases outside the gene matches. The CDR3 has 16 amino acids.

This clone was found once. The genes are TRBV28 and TRBJ1-4; no clear D gene. The CDR3 runs 18 residues. Germline CDR1 and CDR2: MDHEN and SYDVKM. Trimming cost V 1 base and J 5 bases, with 20 bases left between them. CDR3 sequence reads: CASSLLSPSHRLNEKLFF. The CDR3, as DNA: TGTGCCAGCAGTTTATTATCCCCGTCCCACAGATTGAATGAAAAACTGTTTTTT.

This chain joins TRBV5-6 and TRBJ2-1; 11 bases map to TRBD2. V lost 4 bases, J lost 1 base, and 4 bases stayed unmatched. Germline-derived CDR1 and CDR2 are SGHDT and YYEEEE. The CDR3 extends over 16 amino acids. The CDR3 protein is CASSVRLAGSYNEQFF. The CDR3 nucleotides are TGTGCCAGCAGCGTGAGACTAGCGGGGTCCTACAATGAGCAGTTCTTC.

The genes are TRBV6-6 and TRBJ2-7, with 11 bases fitting TRBD1. Losses at the gene ends were 2 bases for V and 4 bases for J; bases not matched to a gene: 1. This CDR3 is 14 amino acids long. Per the germline V gene, CDR1 is MNHNY and CDR2 is SVGAGI (reference sequence). CDR3 nucleotides: TGTGCCAGCAGTTACGGACAGGGGGCTTACGAGCAGTACTTC. Its protein product is CASSYGQGAYEQYF.

This clone was counted a single time. CDR3 residues: CASSIYDRGLLYNEQFF. The DNA for the CDR3 is TGTGCCAGTAGTATATATGACAGGGGGCTCCTATACAATGAGCAGTTCTTC. The chain is built from TRBV19 and TRBJ2-1; TRBD1 matches 10 bases. CDR3 length: 17 amino acids. The V gene's germline CDR1 is LNHDA and CDR2 SQIVND (reference sequence). The V and J ends lost 2 bases and 4 bases, in that order; junction bases with no gene match: 8. Variable domain in full (rest from reference TRBV19 and TRBJ2-1): DGGITQSPKYLFRKEGQNVTLSCEQNLNHDAMYWYRQDPGQGLRLIYYSQIVNDFQKGDIAEGYSVSREKKESFPLTVTSAQKNPTAFYLCASSIYDRGLLYNEQFFGPGTRLTVL.

A word on this clone: The sample holds other DNA sequences that translate to the same CDR3. V is TRBV30 and J is TRBJ2-7; D gene unclear. CDR3 length: 13 amino acids. Trimming stripped 0 bases from V and 0 bases from J, with 6 bases between. The V gene's germline CDR1 is GTSNPN and CDR2 SVGIG (reference sequence). The CDR3 bases are TGTGCCTGGAGTGTAGGCGGCTCCTACGAGCAGTACTTC. The encoded protein is CAWSVGGSYEQYF.

CDR3 loop: CASRNHGGRYGYTF. The CDR3 region has the DNA TGTGCCAGCAGGAATCACGGGGGCCGCTATGGCTACACCTTC. V usage is TRBV6-6 and J usage is TRBJ1-2; D might be TRBD1 (6 bases). V shed 6 bases and J shed 4 bases, with 15 bases lying between them. The CDR3 totals 14 residues. Germline V gives CDR1 MNHNY, CDR2 SVGAGI (reference sequence).

The chain has TRBV9 and TRBJ2-7; a possible D gene is TRBD2 (6 bases). The CDR3 consists of 15 residues. Trimming removed 0 bases at V and 2 bases at J, with 12 bases between. Germline V gene lookup returns CDR1 SGDLS and CDR2 YYNGEE. The CDR3 protein is CASSVEAGPPYEQYF. CDR3 coding DNA: TGTGCCAGCAGCGTAGAGGCGGGGCCGCCCTACGAGCAGTACTTC.

The chain is built from TRBV10-1 and TRBJ1-1; the D is unclear. Germline CDR1 and CDR2: WNHNN and SYGVQD (reference sequence). With 0 bases removed from V and 1 base from J, the gap between germline ends came to 9 bases. This CDR3 comprises 15 residues. The chain's CDR3 is CASSESRASNTEAFF. The CDR3 coding sequence is TGCGCCAGCAGTGAGTCTCGGGCATCGAACACTGAAGCTTTCTTT.